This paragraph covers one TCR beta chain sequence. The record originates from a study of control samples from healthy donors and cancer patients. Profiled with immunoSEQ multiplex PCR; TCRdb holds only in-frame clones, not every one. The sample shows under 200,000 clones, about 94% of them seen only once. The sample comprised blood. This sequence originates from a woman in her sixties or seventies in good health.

The CDR3 loop reads CAISESSGQGYNSPLHF. CDR3 DNA sequence: TGTGCCATCAGTGAGTCATCGGGACAGGGGTATAATTCACCCCTCCACTTT. This chain joins TRBV10-3 and TRBJ1-6; 10 bases agree with TRBD1. CDR3 length: 17 amino acids. J lost 4 bases, V lost 0 bases, and 3 bases had no gene match. CDR1 ENHRY and CDR2 SYGVKD come from the germline V gene.